This T cell receptor beta chain was recorded in a study of Ad26.COV2.S vaccination and SARS-CoV-2 variants. Looking at the study overall: It was the COV1001 Ad26.COV2.S trial arm that included the donor. Into the muscle, Ad26.COV2.S was dosed once or twice, 56 days apart.

The data were produced by immunoSEQ multiplex PCR, yet TCRdb's version contains in-frame clones alone and is incomplete. The table shows about 390,000 clones, with 92% occurring only once. As concerns this clone: The antigen is not known.

Study-level results: Individuals receiving vaccine had higher spike-specific TCR breadth than placebo recipients did.

This CDR3 is 15 amino acids long. Trimming stripped 5 bases from V and 2 bases from J, with 13 bases between. Germline CDR1 and CDR2: PRHDT and FYEKMQ (reference sequence). Treatment in this sample: roughly 19 received Ad26.COV2.S at low or high dose, single or two shots; a few received placebo; per-sample allocation not given. Specimens were obtained on day 63 following the first vaccine or placebo injection. Built on an Ad26 vector, the vaccine expressed Wuhan-strain SARS-CoV-2 spike. The chain employs TRBV13 and TRBJ1-5; D remains ambiguous. This sample comprised peripheral blood, obtained in a trial of Ad26.COV2.S vaccine versus placebo. This TCR was recovered from a person between 18 and 65 years old who received the Ad26.COV2.S COVID-19 vaccine or a placebo. The CDR3 DNA follows: TGTGCCAGCAGCCCCCGTAAGTTGGGCAATCAGCCCCAGCATTTT. Amino acid sequence: CASSPRKLGNQPQHF.